One sample yielded the 11 T cell receptor beta chains listed below, sequenced in a study of blood T cell repertoires in COVID-19. TCRdb's copy holds only in-frame clones and misses some; the assay was immunoSEQ multiplex PCR. This table has 250,000 to 400,000 clones, 70% to 90% appearing once. What was sequenced was peripheral blood. The receptors originated from a woman younger than 45 with COVID-19, enrolled during active disease.

This chain uses TRBV5-6 with TRBJ1-5; 8 nucleotides align to TRBD1. The V gene end was trimmed by 4 bases and the J gene end by 5 bases; junction bases not matched to a gene: 14. Germline V CDR1 and CDR2: SGHDT, YYEEEE. The CDR3 contains 17 residues. DNA for the CDR3: TGTGCCAGCAGCCTTGGGGGCACAGGGGGGTTCCATCAGCCCCAGCATTTT. Its protein product is CASSLGGTGGFHQPQHF.

This rearrangement joins TRBV2 to TRBJ1-2; 9 bases are shared with TRBD1. The CDR3 spans 12 residues. Germline V CDR1 and CDR2: SNHLY, FYNNEI. The V gene end was trimmed by 6 bases and the J gene end by 7 bases; junction bases not matched to a gene: 3. The chain's CDR3 is CASSGTGSGYTF. DNA for the CDR3: TGTGCCAGCAGCGGGACAGGGAGTGGCTACACCTTC.

This clone was seen at least ten times. The J gene is TRBJ1-6, the V gene TRBV11-3; 7 bases align to TRBD1. This CDR3 is 15 amino acids long. Germline V gene lookup returns CDR1 SGHNT and CDR2 YENEEA. Losses at the gene ends were 3 bases for V and 7 bases for J; bases not matched to a gene: 6. The CDR3 coding sequence is TGTGCCAGCAGCTTGGAGACAGGGTGGAATTCACCCCTCCACTTT. This encodes CASSLETGWNSPLHF.

This clone appeared a single time. The chain has TRBV7-9 and TRBJ1-1; D is unclear. This CDR3 is 13 amino acids long. Germline CDR1 SEHNR, CDR2 FQNEAQ (reference sequence). Trimming took off 6 bases at V and 2 bases at J, with 10 bases between the two ends. The chain's CDR3 is CASSTRGNTEAFF. The DNA of the CDR3 is TGTGCCAGCAGTACGCGGGGAAACACTGAAGCTTTCTTT.

V gene TRBV9 combines with J gene TRBJ2-7; D is unresolved. CDR3 length: 15 amino acids. V was shortened by 0 bases and J by 4 bases, with 14 bases between the two germline ends. Germline V gives CDR1 SGDLS, CDR2 YYNGEE. CDR3 DNA: TGTGCCAGCAGCGTAGTACCAGGCGATCAATACGAGCAGTACTTC. Translating it yields CASSVVPGDQYEQYF.

V and J are TRBV5-4 and TRBJ1-4; 7 bases align to TRBD1. There are 15 residues in the CDR3. V lost 3 bases, J lost 6 bases, and 8 bases stayed unmatched. CDR1 is SGHNT and CDR2 is YYREEE in the germline V gene (reference sequence). CDR3 amino acids: CASSSSDRVDEKLFF. The CDR3 region has the DNA TGTGCCAGCAGCTCCAGCGACAGGGTTGATGAAAAACTGTTTTTT.

This clone was observed at least ten times. This chain joins TRBV18 and TRBJ2-1, with TRBD1 matching 7 bases. The CDR3 totals 15 residues. Germline V CDR1 and CDR2: KGHSH, LQKENI. The V segment lost 2 bases and the J segment 4 bases; nucleotides outside the gene matches: 5. As DNA, the CDR3 is TGTGCCAGCTCACCAAGGGGGACAGTTTACAATGAGCAGTTCTTC. This translates into CASSPRGTVYNEQFF.

The genes are TRBV6-6 and TRBJ2-7; 7 bases align to TRBD2. J lost 5 bases, V lost 2 bases, and 0 bases had no gene match. Germline V gives CDR1 MNHNY, CDR2 SVGAGI (reference sequence). This CDR3 is built from 12 residues. Here the CDR3 DNA reads TGTGCCAGCAGTTACGCGGGGGACGAGCAGTACGTC. It specifies CASSYAGDEQYV.

The chain recombines TRBV27 with TRBJ1-5; D is perhaps TRBD1 (6 bases). Germline V lookup: CDR1 MNHEY, CDR2 SMNVEV (reference sequence). This CDR3 is built from 15 residues. V lost 5 bases to trimming and J lost 6 bases, with 17 bases between them. CDR3 nucleotide sequence: TGTGCCAGCAGTCCCAATCGGAGGGGGGGTCAGCCCCAGCATTTT. This translates into CASSPNRRGGQPQHF.

This chain connects TRBV4-3 to TRBJ1-2; the D is unclear. Trimming removed 0 bases from V and 7 bases from J, with 9 bases in between. The CDR3 has 13 amino acids. Germline V gene data show CDR1 as LGHNA and CDR2 as YSLEER. DNA of the CDR3: TGCGCCAGCAGCCAAGATAGCACTTCTGGCTACACCTTC. Its translation is CASSQDSTSGYTF.

The chain recombines TRBV5-8 with TRBJ2-7, with D maybe TRBD1 (5 bases). CDR3 length: 12 residues. Germline V gene data show CDR1 as SGHTS and CDR2 as YDEGEE. Trimming took off 0 bases at V and 9 bases at J, with 10 bases between the two ends. The CDR3 sequence: CASSLEWQGQYF. CDR3 coding DNA: TGTGCCAGCAGCTTGGAATGGCAGGGGCAGTACTTC.